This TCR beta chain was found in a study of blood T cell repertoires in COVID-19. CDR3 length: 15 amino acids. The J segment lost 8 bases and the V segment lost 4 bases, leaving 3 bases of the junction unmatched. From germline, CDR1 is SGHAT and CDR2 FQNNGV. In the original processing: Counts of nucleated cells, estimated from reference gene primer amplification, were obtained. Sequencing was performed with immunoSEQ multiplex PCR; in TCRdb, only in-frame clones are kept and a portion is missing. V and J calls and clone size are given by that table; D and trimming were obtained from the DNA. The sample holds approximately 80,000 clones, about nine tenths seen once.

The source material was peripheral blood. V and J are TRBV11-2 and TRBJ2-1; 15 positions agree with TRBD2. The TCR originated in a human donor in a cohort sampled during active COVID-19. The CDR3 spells CASSYGTSGGYEQFF. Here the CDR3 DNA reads TGTGCCAGCAGCTACGGGACTAGCGGGGGGTATGAGCAGTTCTTC.